These 26 T cell receptor beta chains were sequenced from one sample in a study of blood T cell repertoires in COVID-19. TCRdb's table, derived via immunoSEQ multiplex PCR, lists solely in-frame clones and lacks some. The table shows a few hundred thousand clones, with about 88% occurring only once. Sequences were obtained from peripheral blood. Receptors originate from a man aged 50-60 years who had recovered from COVID-19.

The CDR3 coding sequence is TGTGCCAGCAGCTATAGCGGCTCCTACGAGCAGTACTTC. This gives the protein CASSYSGSYEQYF. The rearrangement uses TRBV2 and TRBJ2-7; D may be TRBD2 (6 bases). V was pared by 6 bases and J by 0 bases, with 9 bases between. CDR1 SNHLY and CDR2 FYNNEI come from the germline V gene. The CDR3 runs to 13 residues.

The chain carries TRBV5-5 and TRBJ1-4; 9 nucleotides match TRBD1. Germline V gives CDR1 SGHKS, CDR2 YYEKEE (reference sequence). The trim removed 2 bases at V and 3 bases at J, leaving 5 bases unmatched. There are 16 residues in the CDR3. The CDR3: CASSLGQGRSNEKLFF. The CDR3 DNA sequence: TGTGCCAGCAGCTTAGGACAGGGGCGGTCTAATGAAAAACTGTTTTTT.

A few counts support this clone. V is TRBV30 and J is TRBJ1-2; perhaps TRBD1 as D (5 bases). V lost 2 bases and J lost 4, with 14 bases in between. The CDR3 sequence is 14 residues long. Germline V CDR1 and CDR2: GTSNPN, SVGIG (reference sequence). CDR3 in DNA: TGTGCCTGGAGTCCGCGGGGCAGACCCTATGGCTACACCTTC. Protein sequence: CAWSPRGRPYGYTF.

This clone was observed once. This chain links TRBV19 with TRBJ2-7; D might be TRBD1 (7 bases). V was trimmed by 4 bases and J by 2 bases, leaving 12 bases between them. The CDR3 runs to 14 residues. In germline, CDR1 is LNHDA, CDR2 SQIVND (reference sequence). DNA of the CDR3: TGTGCCAGTAGTAATCAGGGGGGACCCTACGAGCAGTACTTC. Translation gives CASSNQGGPYEQYF.

V and J are TRBV6-5 and TRBJ2-3, with 7 bases aligning to TRBD1. The CDR3 extends over 16 amino acids. The V gene's germline CDR1 is MNHEY and CDR2 SVGAGI. With V trimmed by 4 bases and J by 0 bases, 7 bases remained unmatched. The CDR3 is CASSWGQLRSTDTQYF. The CDR3 DNA reads TGTGCCAGCAGTTGGGGACAGTTAAGGAGCACAGATACGCAGTATTTT.

The chain combines TRBV6-5 with TRBJ2-7, with 9 bases identical to TRBD1. J gave up 4 bases and V 0 bases, and 1 base lay outside the gene matches. CDR1 is MNHEY, CDR2 SVGAGI, per germline. This CDR3 is 14 amino acids long. CDR3 residues: CASSYSTGGYEQYF. Written as DNA, the CDR3 is TGTGCCAGCAGTTACTCGACAGGGGGGTACGAGCAGTACTTC.

The V call is TRBV30, the J call TRBJ1-5; D is perhaps TRBD1 (6 bases). The V gene lost 6 bases and the J gene lost 4 bases, with 16 bases spanning the gap. The germline V gene encodes CDR1 GTSNPN and CDR2 SVGIG (reference sequence). The CDR3 is made up of 14 amino acids. CDR3 region: CACSTGRMNQPQHF. The CDR3 DNA follows: TGTGCCTGCTCCACAGGGCGGATGAATCAGCCCCAGCATTTT. The full variable domain, rest sourced from reference TRBV30 and TRBJ1-5, is SQTIHQWPATLVQPVGSPLSLECTVEGTSNPNLYWYRQAAGRGLQLLFYSVGIGQISSEVPQNLSASRPQDRQFILSSKKLLLSDSGFYLCACSTGRMNQPQHFGDGTRLSIL.

The chain combines TRBV19 with TRBJ1-5; the D is unclear. The germline V and J ends were trimmed by 6 bases and 0 bases, with 15 bases remaining between them. CDR1 is LNHDA and CDR2 is SQIVND in the germline V gene (reference sequence). The length of the CDR3 is 16 residues. CDR3 amino acids: CASRMGADLSNQPQHF. The DNA for the CDR3 is TGTGCCAGTAGGATGGGAGCGGACCTTAGCAATCAGCCCCAGCATTTT. The entire variable domain, with the rest obtained from reference TRBV19 and TRBJ1-5, is as follows: DGGITQSPKYLFRKEGQNVTLSCEQNLNHDAMYWYRQDPGQGLRLIYYSQIVNDFQKGDIAEGYSVSREKKESFPLTVTSAQKNPTAFYLCASRMGADLSNQPQHFGDGTRLSIL.

The CDR3 DNA follows: TGTGCCAGCTCACCGGGACAGGGAACCTACGAGCAGTACTTC. Its protein product is CASSPGQGTYEQYF. V and J are TRBV18 and TRBJ2-7, with 9 bases identical to TRBD1. The germline CDR1 and CDR2 sequences are KGHSH and LQKENI. J was trimmed by 2 bases and V by 3 bases; bases with no gene match: 2. The CDR3 runs to 14 residues.

This clone was detected only once. The CDR3 reads CSASIYEQYF. Here the CDR3 DNA reads TGCAGTGCTAGCATCTACGAGCAGTACTTC. The chain has TRBV20-1 and TRBJ2-7; D not certain. In germline, CDR1 is DFQATT, CDR2 SNEGSKA (reference sequence). Deletions cut 3 bases from V and 3 bases from J, with 3 bases between. The CDR3 covers 10 residues.

This clone came up once. The chain has TRBV27 and TRBJ2-2, with 7 bases identical to TRBD1. V was pared by 4 bases and J by 0 bases, with 5 bases of the junction left unmatched. The CDR3 is made up of 16 amino acids. CDR1 and CDR2 from the germline V gene are MNHEY and SMNVEV (reference sequence). DNA of the CDR3: TGTGCCAGCAGTTCTTCCGGGACAGCGAACACCGGGGAGCTGTTTTTT. Translating gives CASSSSGTANTGELFF.

This rearrangement joins TRBV7-8 to TRBJ1-4; a possible D gene is TRBD1 (5 bases). The CDR3 totals 13 residues. Trimming shortened V by 5 bases and J by 7 bases, and 11 bases separated the two germline ends. The germline gives CDR1 SGHVS, CDR2 FQNEAQ. CDR3 sequence: CASSRRGFEKLFF. CDR3 DNA sequence: TGTGCCAGCAGCCGGCGGGGGTTTGAAAAACTGTTTTTT.

This clone was seen just once. The rearrangement joins TRBV7-9 to TRBJ1-4; D remains unclear. Germline assignment: CDR1 SEHNR and CDR2 FQNEAQ (reference sequence). Trimming shortened V by 1 base and J by 10 bases, and 13 bases separated the two germline ends. CDR3 length equals 14 residues. The CDR3 here is CASSLGAGGSKLFF. DNA of the CDR3: TGTGCCAGCAGCTTAGGGGCCGGTGGCTCAAAACTGTTTTTT.

The chain carries TRBV18 and TRBJ2-7, with 9 bases that match TRBD1. The germline V gene has CDR1 KGHSH and CDR2 LQKENI. The CDR3 has 15 amino acids. The V and J ends lost 3 bases and 6 bases, in that order; junction bases with no gene match: 9. CDR3 sequence: CASSPGTGSLGEQYF. DNA for the CDR3: TGTGCCAGCTCACCCGGGACAGGGAGTTTGGGCGAGCAGTACTTC.

The sample holds one count of this clone. The rearrangement links TRBV10-3 to TRBJ1-5; 7 nucleotides line up with TRBD1. The germline gives CDR1 ENHRY, CDR2 SYGVKD. This CDR3 contains 15 residues. The trim removed 0 bases at V and 6 bases at J, leaving 5 bases unmatched. CDR3 sequence reads: CAISESIPGGQPQHF. CDR3 in DNA: TGTGCCATCAGTGAGTCGATACCAGGGGGTCAGCCCCAGCATTTT.

V and J are TRBV13 and TRBJ2-7; a weak D match, TRBD1 (5 bases). This CDR3 region has 15 residues. Trimming removed 0 bases from V and 2 bases from J, with 11 bases in between. Germline assignment: CDR1 PRHDT and CDR2 FYEKMQ (reference sequence). Here the CDR3 reads CASSLGSGFTYEQYF. The DNA of the CDR3 is TGTGCCAGCAGCTTAGGTTCAGGGTTTACCTACGAGCAGTACTTC.

The J gene is TRBJ2-1, the V gene TRBV9, with no clear D. Germline CDR1 and CDR2: SGDLS and YYNGEE. The CDR3 length is 15 residues. V lost 2 bases and J 4 bases, leaving 13 bases between the germline ends. CDR3 region: CASSVEPSSYNEQFF. CDR3 DNA sequence: TGTGCCAGCAGCGTCGAGCCCTCCTCGTACAATGAGCAGTTCTTC.

In its sample, this clone was seen a few times. The genes are TRBV19 and TRBJ1-2; no clear D gene. This CDR3 contains 12 residues. Germline loops: CDR1 LNHDA, CDR2 SQIVND (reference sequence). Trimming shortened V by 6 bases and J by 6 bases, and 11 bases separated the two germline ends. CDR3 bases: TGTGCCAGTAGCCTTCGGGTTGATGGCTACACCTTC. Encoded protein: CASSLRVDGYTF.

The genes are TRBV19 and TRBJ1-2, with D tentatively TRBD1 (6 bases). Germline V gene data show CDR1 as LNHDA and CDR2 as SQIVND (reference sequence). The CDR3 sequence is 13 residues long. V was trimmed by 5 bases and J by 5 bases, leaving 12 bases between them. The CDR3 DNA reads TGTGCCAGTAGTGCCCGGACAGCTTATGGCTACACCTTC. Its protein product is CASSARTAYGYTF.

This clone was recorded only once. This CDR3 is CAWSVWPSGSYEQFF. The DNA of the CDR3 is TGTGCCTGGAGTGTCTGGCCTAGCGGGAGTTATGAGCAGTTCTTC. V gene TRBV30 combines with J gene TRBJ2-1; 10 bases line up with TRBD2. With V trimmed by 0 bases and J by 8 bases, 7 bases remained unmatched. The V gene's germline CDR1 is GTSNPN and CDR2 SVGIG (reference sequence). The CDR3 runs 15 residues. Full variable domain (rest looked up from reference TRBV30 and TRBJ2-1): SQTIHQWPATLVQPVGSPLSLECTVEGTSNPNLYWYRQAAGRGLQLLFYSVGIGQISSEVPQNLSASRPQDRQFILSSKKLLLSDSGFYLCAWSVWPSGSYEQFFGPGTRLTVL.

The rearrangement links TRBV11-1 to TRBJ2-3; D unclear. V lost 5 bases and J lost 11, with 14 bases in between. Germline CDR1 is SGHAT and CDR2 is FQDESV (reference sequence). The length of the CDR3 is 12 residues. The CDR3 here is CASSPSVEMQYF. CDR3 bases: TGTGCCAGCAGCCCCTCGGTAGAGATGCAGTATTTT.

The V call is TRBV7-9, the J call TRBJ2-1; 13 nucleotides line up with TRBD2. There are 16 residues in the CDR3. The germline V gene encodes CDR1 SEHNR and CDR2 FQNEAQ (reference sequence). V trimming: 5 bases; J trimming: 6 bases; junction bases outside the gene matches: 7. The chain's CDR3 is CASSPKTSGRSNEQFF. Written as DNA, the CDR3 is TGTGCCAGCAGCCCGAAGACTAGCGGGAGGTCCAATGAGCAGTTCTTC.

This chain joins TRBV5-6 and TRBJ1-3; D call uncertain. V was pared by 2 bases and J by 0 bases, with 12 bases between. The germline gives CDR1 SGHDT, CDR2 YYEEEE. The CDR3 runs to 16 residues. CDR3 bases: TGTGCCAGCAGCTTAGGCTGGGAGGGCTCTGGAAACACCATATATTTT. Its translation is CASSLGWEGSGNTIYF. The full variable domain, with the rest looked up from reference TRBV5-6 and TRBJ1-3, is DAGVTQSPTHLIKTRGQQVTLRCSPKSGHDTVSWYQQALGQGPQFIFQYYEEEERQRGNFPDRFSGHQFPNYSSELNVNALLLGDSALYLCASSLGWEGSGNTIYFGEGSWLTVV.

The chain is built from TRBV27 and TRBJ2-2; the D is unclear. V gave up 1 base and J gave up 5 bases, with 11 bases separating them. Germline V CDR1 and CDR2: MNHEY, SMNVEV (reference sequence). CDR3 length: 15 amino acids. The DNA for the CDR3 is TGTGCCAGCAGTTTATACCCATCGAGGACCGGGGAGCTGTTTTTT. Amino acids: CASSLYPSRTGELFF.

The chain employs TRBV30 and TRBJ2-1; TRBD2 aligns across 12 bases. V lost 5 bases, J lost 9 bases, and 8 bases stayed unmatched. The CDR3 loop spans 14 amino acids. CDR1 is GTSNPN and CDR2 is SVGIG in the germline V gene (reference sequence). The CDR3 reads CAWASGLAGTEQFF. The CDR3 nucleotides read TGTGCCTGGGCCTCGGGACTAGCGGGTACTGAGCAGTTCTTC.

The chain couples TRBV12-3 or TRBV12-4 to TRBJ1-2, with no clear D. The CDR3 has 11 amino acids. Trimming took off 5 bases at V and 8 bases at J, with 9 bases between the two ends. The CDR3 loop is CASSTTRGYTF. The CDR3, as DNA: TGTGCCAGCAGTACCACTCGGGGCTACACCTTC.